This TCR beta chain stems from a study of human T cells and chemical hapten exposure. Study in general: TCR yields per sample varied, mainly owing to small pooled library volume differences.

The library tagged individual cDNA molecules with unique molecular identifiers. In the authors' methods: Samples held a median of roughly 100,000 TCRs, range roughly 23,224–700,000. One entry per CDR3 protein, called by TCRdb with MiXCR from the reads. The V and J calls were determined by TCRdb, not by the authors. The repertoire includes roughly 120,000 distinct CDR3 sequences, 8.5% to 9% of them detected once, and 1.4% sits in the top ten. Extraction yielded total RNA from whole blood (unfractionated). Looked up from germline, CDR1 is MGHRA and CDR2 is YSYEKL. The CDR3 spans 18 residues. J gave up 5 bases and V 3 bases, and 15 bases lay outside the gene matches.

The rearrangement links TRBV4-1 to TRBJ2-2; 7 nucleotides line up with TRBD1. Sequencing used whole blood. The sequence came from a human donor in good health. Some clones in this sample may be carry-over from other donors' samples. CDR3 amino acids: CASSHLTGLTSKTGELFF. For the CDR3, the DNA is TGCGCCAGCAGCCACCTGACAGGGCTTACCTCTAAAACCGGGGAGCTGTTTTTT.